The rows below give T cell receptor beta chains drawn from one sample of a study of blood T cell repertoires in COVID-19. Clones were sequenced by immunoSEQ multiplex PCR, and TCRdb holds only the in-frame ones, with some missing. Of approximately 340,000 clones in the sample, 80% to 90% are singletons; the top ten hold approximately 9.3%. Sequencing input: peripheral blood. These receptors were collected from a man aged 30 to 39 with COVID-19, enrolled during active disease. CDR3s leave out the opening cysteine and the closing phenylalanine or tryptophan. Only part of the rows carry a size: once, few, many, or a class if the clone is expanded.

clone_size v_call cdr3_aa
. TRBV30 AWAGTGAGQPQH
. TRBV4-1 ASRSLAGPTNEKLF
many TRBV12-5 ASGLDRGRGF
. TRBV7-9 ASSLERREKLF
. TRBV30 ALDTGTTLQETQY
. TRBV7-6 ASSLAGTGGRYTEAF
. TRBV3-1/TRBV3-2 ASSPRTGANTEAF
once TRBV5-1 ASSIQGSGNTIY
. TRBV19 ASRERTPNEKLF
. TRBV14 ASSQVRVQPQH
. TRBV4-3 ASSQEGPPSSGSSYNEQF
once TRBV7-2 ASSSTAGTSGGTDTQY
. TRBV11-3 ASSLGEGRGNTEAF
. TRBV9 ASSVLAGGPKNIQY
. TRBV14 ASSQVTGFLGGNTIY
. TRBV6-2/TRBV6-3 ASSYRDFDQPQH
. TRBV7-2 ASSLGPGASGREWGTQY
. TRBV29-1 SVDFTGNTEAF
. TRBV4-2 ASSSKGAGEQY
few TRBV6-5 ASRSSYSNQPQH
. TRBV5-6 ASSTSDRGLQY
few TRBV28 ASRPYSPLNTEAF
. TRBV28 ASTGHGEVSYEQY
. TRBV11-2 ASSLNGGRNTEAF
. TRBV6-6 ASSRERTGVYNSPLH
. TRBV4-3 ASSQAGTYEQY
. TRBV11-2 ASSLEGRGYYEQF
. TRBV5-1 ASSLLAGAEYEQF
. TRBV27 ASSQRGRETQY
. TRBV27 ASSLNYRPSSYNEQF
. TRBV4-3 ASSQDTRSGELF
. TRBV28 ASSVGTVYEQY
. TRBV11-2 ASSVGASGGQETQY
. TRBV27 ASRPQGALASPLH
. TRBV6-4 ASSANSDEQF
. TRBV18 ASSPLTSGNINTGELF
. TRBV5-1 ASSLPVAGAIEQF
. TRBV27 ASSFLTTGKSPLH
. TRBV4-3 ASSQNRGGETQY
once TRBV2 ASNQRGSNEKLF
. TRBV24-1 ATSDSWTGEAF
. TRBV7-9 ASSRTGLNQPQH
few TRBV28 ASLDGPNTEAF